What follows describes a single T cell receptor beta chain. No antigen is known for it. This clone may be a read error of a much larger clone one base away. The final CDR3 position lacks the conserved phenylalanine or tryptophan, pointing to a likely read error. V lost 5 bases and J 2 bases, leaving 13 bases between the germline ends. The germline gives CDR1 MDHEN, CDR2 SYDVKM. The CDR3 spans 15 residues. This specimen belongs to a study of T cell repertoires in cytomegalovirus infection. For the study at large: An indication of both CMV infection and matching HLA type came from public TCR beta signatures. General study points: Clonotypes of TCR beta that were HLA-C-restricted and CMV-specific dominated the ex vivo response.

TCRdb independently ran MiXCR on the reads; one entry per CDR3 protein. The sample carries approximately 500,000 distinct CDR3 sequences, roughly 10% recorded once. This TCR derives from a human donor in good health (CMV status not recorded). Some clones in this sample may be carry-over from other donors' samples. The chain couples TRBV28 to TRBJ2-1; D gene uncertain. The source material was PBMCs. CDR3 nucleotide sequence: TGTGCCAGCAGTCTTAGCCGGCCGCCCTACAATGAGCAGTTCATC. As protein: CASSLSRPPYNEQFI.